Each of the 18 T cell receptor beta chains below was sequenced from the same sample in a study of somatic mutations in cytotoxic T cells in rheumatoid arthritis. Generated by immunoSEQ multiplex PCR, the TCRdb table keeps only in-frame clones and is missing some. In the table there are fewer than 20,000 clones, about four fifths of which are singletons. The sequencing sample was made of CD8+ T cells sorted from blood. The receptors originated from an adult with rheumatoid arthritis.

This chain uses TRBV9 with TRBJ2-1; 15 bases are a match to TRBD2. The CDR3 totals 16 residues. Losses at the gene ends were 3 bases for V and 10 bases for J; bases not matched to a gene: 8. The V gene's germline CDR1 is SGDLS and CDR2 YYNGEE. The CDR3 region is CASSDSGLAGGGEQFF. CDR3 DNA sequence: TGTGCCAGCAGCGACTCGGGACTAGCGGGGGGCGGGGAGCAGTTCTTC.

The count of this clone is one. This chain connects TRBV10-3 to TRBJ2-7; D not resolved. With 0 bases removed from V and 2 bases from J, the gap between germline ends came to 5 bases. Germline assignment: CDR1 ENHRY and CDR2 SYGVKD. The CDR3 totals 13 residues. Written as DNA, the CDR3 is TGTGCCATCAGTGAGTCGGGCCCCTACGAGCAGTACTTC. Translating it yields CAISESGPYEQYF.

This rearrangement joins TRBV7-9 to TRBJ2-7; D possibly matches TRBD1 or TRBD2 (5 bases each). V was trimmed by 5 bases and J by 4 bases, leaving 15 bases between them. The germline V gene has CDR1 SEHNR and CDR2 FQNEAQ (reference sequence). The CDR3 runs to 14 residues. The CDR3 protein is CASSPGRDPYEQYF. CDR3 nucleotide sequence: TGTGCCAGCAGCCCAGGGAGAGACCCGTACGAGCAGTACTTC.

The chain is built from TRBV2 and TRBJ1-4, with D uncertain. This CDR3 is 19 amino acids long. V was cut by 4 bases and J by 4 bases, with 25 bases left in between. CDR1 and CDR2 from the germline V gene are SNHLY and FYNNEI. CDR3 region: CASSVSGLTEGTLNEKLFF. Written as DNA, the CDR3 is TGTGCCAGCAGTGTTTCGGGGTTAACAGAAGGCACCCTTAATGAAAAACTGTTTTTT.

This sequence joins TRBV10-2 and TRBJ2-7; TRBD1 or TRBD2 may be the D gene (5 bases each). The V gene's germline CDR1 is WSHSY and CDR2 SAAADI. V shed 3 bases and J shed 3 bases, with 12 bases lying between them. The CDR3 totals 14 residues. CDR3 residues: CASSEPGPNYEQYF. Here the CDR3 DNA reads TGCGCCAGCAGTGAACCGGGACCCAACTACGAGCAGTACTTC.

This chain joins TRBV27 and TRBJ2-1; 12 nucleotides agree with TRBD2. This CDR3 is 14 amino acids long. CDR1 and CDR2 from the germline V gene are MNHEY and SMNVEV (reference sequence). After removal of 6 bases from V and 8 bases from J, the junction contained 5 bases not matched to a gene. CDR3 DNA sequence: TGTGCCAGCAGCCCGGCTAGCGGGGGGGATGAGCAGTTCTTC. Its protein is CASSPASGGDEQFF.

This chain joins TRBV2 and TRBJ1-1; 12 positions match TRBD1. Germline trimming cut 8 bases from V and 2 bases from J; bases unmatched to any gene: 15. The CDR3 contains 18 residues. Looked up from germline, CDR1 is SNHLY and CDR2 is FYNNEI. DNA of the CDR3: TGTGCCAGCGACATCGCCTTTAAGGGACAGGGGGCAAACACTGAAGCTTTCTTT. It encodes CASDIAFKGQGANTEAFF. Based on the CDR3 plus reference TRBV2 and TRBJ1-1, the full variable domain is EPEVTQTPSHQVTQMGQEVILRCVPISNHLYFYWYRQILGQKVEFLVSFYNNEISEKSEIFDDQFSVERPDGSNFTLKIRSTKLEDSAMYFCASDIAFKGQGANTEAFFGQGTRLTVV.

This clone has a handful of counts. The chain uses TRBV10-2 and TRBJ2-7; D is uncertain. The V gene's germline CDR1 is WSHSY and CDR2 SAAADI. V lost 2 bases and J lost 9, with 8 bases in between. This CDR3 region has 11 residues. CDR3 nucleotides: TGCGCCAGCAGTGAGAACCTGGCGCAGTACTTC. Protein sequence: CASSENLAQYF.

The chain uses TRBV5-6 and TRBJ1-5; D unresolved. V lost 4 bases to trimming and J lost 1 base, with 12 bases between them. The CDR3 has 15 residues. CDR1 is SGHDT and CDR2 is YYEEEE in the germline V gene. CDR3 sequence reads: CASSPGSGSNQPQHF. The CDR3 DNA follows: TGTGCCAGCAGCCCCGGGTCGGGGAGCAATCAGCCCCAGCATTTT.

The chain couples TRBV28 to TRBJ2-6; possible D gene TRBD2, 5 bases. V lost 3 bases and J lost 2, with 8 bases in between. The V gene's germline CDR1 is MDHEN and CDR2 SYDVKM. There are 15 residues in the CDR3. The CDR3 protein is CASSFGDTGANVLTF. Written as DNA, the CDR3 is TGTGCCAGCAGTTTCGGGGATACTGGGGCCAACGTCCTGACTTTC.

This clone was recorded a few times. The chain recombines TRBV25-1 with TRBJ1-5; D gene ambiguous. CDR1 is MGHDK, CDR2 SYGVNS, per germline. The V end lost 6 bases, the J end lost 7 bases, and 7 bases lay between the germline ends. This CDR3 contains 11 residues. The CDR3 protein is CASSCDQPQHF. Written as DNA, the CDR3 is TGTGCCAGCAGCTGCGACCAGCCCCAGCATTTT.

The chain links TRBV21-1 to TRBJ2-7; the DNA was not compared with TRBD1, the D call given in the table. TRBV21-1 is labeled a pseudogene. There are 17 residues in the CDR3. CDR3 in amino acids: CASSPYRGSDRIYEQYF. The CDR3 nucleotides are TGTGCCAGCAGTCCGTACAGGGGTTCGGACCGGATTTACGAGCAGTACTTC.

The CDR3: CASRTRAGGTDTQYF. The DNA of the CDR3 is TGTGCCAGCAGAACCCGAGCGGGGGGCACAGATACGCAGTATTTT. The J gene is TRBJ2-3, the V gene TRBV28; 8 bases are a match to TRBD2. V dropped 6 bases and J dropped 1; count of bases not matched to a gene: 6. Germline assignment: CDR1 MDHEN and CDR2 SYDVKM. The CDR3 is 15 amino acids.

V is TRBV27 and J is TRBJ2-7; D not resolved. The CDR3 consists of 13 residues. Germline values: CDR1 MNHEY, CDR2 SMNVEV (reference sequence). V dropped 4 bases and J dropped 0 bases, with 7 bases sitting between them. Here the CDR3 reads CASSYSFSYEQYF. The CDR3 DNA sequence: TGTGCCAGCAGTTACAGTTTCTCCTACGAGCAGTACTTC.

This chain joins TRBV11-3 and TRBJ1-2; D is ambiguous. CDR1 is SGHNT and CDR2 is YENEEA in the germline V gene. Trimming took off 0 bases at V and 2 bases at J, with 7 bases between the two ends. The CDR3 is made up of 14 amino acids. This CDR3 is CASSLDSRNYGYTF. DNA for the CDR3: TGTGCCAGCAGCTTAGATTCCCGGAACTATGGCTACACCTTC.

This clone showed up just once. V usage is TRBV2 and J usage is TRBJ2-4; TRBD1 agrees at 8 bases. Germline V CDR1 and CDR2: SNHLY, FYNNEI. V trimming: 5 bases; J trimming: 4 bases; junction bases outside the gene matches: 10. This CDR3 contains 16 residues. CDR3 nucleotide sequence: TGTGCCAGCAGTTCTGTCTCCGGGACAGGAAAAAACATTCAGTACTTC. Translated, it gives CASSSVSGTGKNIQYF.

This chain uses TRBV6-1 with TRBJ2-1; TRBD2 matches 9 bases. CDR1 is MNHNS, CDR2 SASEGT, per germline. This CDR3 contains 15 residues. After removal of 5 bases from V and 12 bases from J, the junction contained 14 bases not matched to a gene. CDR3 sequence: CASSRASGDPQGQFF. The CDR3 DNA follows: TGTGCCAGCAGTCGGGCTAGCGGGGACCCCCAGGGGCAGTTCTTC.

This rearrangement joins TRBV28 to TRBJ1-1; unclear D gene. The germline gives CDR1 MDHEN, CDR2 SYDVKM. The ends were cut back, 6 bases at V and 4 bases at J, with 12 bases in the middle. This CDR3 has 13 amino acids. This CDR3 reads CASRLVRATEAFF. The CDR3 DNA follows: TGTGCCAGCAGACTCGTTAGGGCCACTGAAGCTTTCTTT.